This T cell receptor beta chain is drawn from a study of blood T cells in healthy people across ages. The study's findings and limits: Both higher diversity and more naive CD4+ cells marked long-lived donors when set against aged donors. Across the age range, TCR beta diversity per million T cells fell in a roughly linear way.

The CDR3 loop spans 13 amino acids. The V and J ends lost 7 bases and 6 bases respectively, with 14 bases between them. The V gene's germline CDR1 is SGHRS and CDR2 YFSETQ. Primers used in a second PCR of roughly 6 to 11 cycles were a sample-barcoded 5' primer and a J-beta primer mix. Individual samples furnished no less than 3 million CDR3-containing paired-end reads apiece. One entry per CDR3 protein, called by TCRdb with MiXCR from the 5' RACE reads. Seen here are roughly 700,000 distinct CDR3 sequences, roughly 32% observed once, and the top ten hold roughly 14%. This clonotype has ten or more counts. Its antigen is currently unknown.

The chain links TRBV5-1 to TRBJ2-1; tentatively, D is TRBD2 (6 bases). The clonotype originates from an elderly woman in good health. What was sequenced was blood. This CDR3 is CASCLVEGNEQFF. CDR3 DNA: TGCGCCAGCTGCCTCGTGGAGGGCAATGAGCAGTTCTTC.